The source of this T cell receptor (beta chain) is a study of blood T cell repertoires in COVID-19. Study summary: Nucleic acid was either cDNA or gDNA, and it came from T cells, B-cell-depleted T cells, or PBMCs.

Study processing details: Using reference gene primer amplification, nucleated cell counts were estimated. The protocol was immunoSEQ multiplex PCR, while the TCRdb copy is restricted to in-frame clones and leaves out a portion. V and J calls plus clone size are reproduced from that table; the DNA served to infer D and trimming. The data hold about 50,000 clones, with approximately 83% observed a single time. This clone was picked up one time. V was clipped by 4 bases and J by 7 bases, with 11 bases between them. The CDR3 loop spans 14 amino acids. Per germline, CDR1 SGHVS and CDR2 FNYEAQ. The receptor comes from a man aged 40-50 years with acute or convalescent COVID-19. The V call is TRBV7-6, the J call TRBJ1-6, with a weak D call TRBD1 (5 bases). Sequenced material: peripheral blood. CDR3 region: CASSSMRGNSPLHF. CDR3 nucleotide sequence: TGTGCCAGCAGCTCCATGCGGGGGAATTCACCCCTCCACTTT.